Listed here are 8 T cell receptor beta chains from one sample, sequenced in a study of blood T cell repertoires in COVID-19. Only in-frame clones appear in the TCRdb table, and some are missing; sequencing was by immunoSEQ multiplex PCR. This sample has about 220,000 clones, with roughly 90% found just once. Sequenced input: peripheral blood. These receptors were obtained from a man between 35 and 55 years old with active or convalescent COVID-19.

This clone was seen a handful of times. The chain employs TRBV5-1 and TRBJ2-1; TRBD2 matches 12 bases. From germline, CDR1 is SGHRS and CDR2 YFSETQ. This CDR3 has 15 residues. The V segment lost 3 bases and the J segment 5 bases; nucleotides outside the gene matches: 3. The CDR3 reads CASSSLAGGDNEQFF. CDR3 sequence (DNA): TGCGCCAGCAGCTCACTAGCGGGAGGTGACAATGAGCAGTTCTTC. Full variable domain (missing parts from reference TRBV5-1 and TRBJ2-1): KAGVTQTPRYLIKTRGQQVTLSCSPISGHRSVSWYQQTPGQGLQFLFEYFSETQRNKGNFPGRFSGRQFSNSRSEMNVSTLELGDSALYLCASSSLAGGDNEQFFGPGTRLTVL.

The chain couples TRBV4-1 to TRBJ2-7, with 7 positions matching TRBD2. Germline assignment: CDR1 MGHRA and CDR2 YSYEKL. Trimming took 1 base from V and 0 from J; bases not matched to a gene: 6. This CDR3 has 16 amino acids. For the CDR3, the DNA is TGCGCCAGCAGCCAAGGTCTGAGCGGGGCCTCCTACGAGCAGTACTTC. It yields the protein CASSQGLSGASYEQYF.

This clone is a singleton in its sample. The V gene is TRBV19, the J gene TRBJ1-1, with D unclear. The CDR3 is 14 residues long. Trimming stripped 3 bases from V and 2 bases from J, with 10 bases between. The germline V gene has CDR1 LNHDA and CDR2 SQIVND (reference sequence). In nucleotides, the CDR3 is TGTGCCAGTAGTATCTGGCAGACTAACACTGAAGCTTTCTTT. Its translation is CASSIWQTNTEAFF.

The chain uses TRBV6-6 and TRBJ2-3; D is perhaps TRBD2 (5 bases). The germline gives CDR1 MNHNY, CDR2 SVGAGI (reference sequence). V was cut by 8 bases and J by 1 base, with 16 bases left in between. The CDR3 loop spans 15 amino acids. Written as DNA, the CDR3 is TGTGCCAGCGTGCGCGTGAGGGTTGGCACAGATACGCAGTATTTT. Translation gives CASVRVRVGTDTQYF.

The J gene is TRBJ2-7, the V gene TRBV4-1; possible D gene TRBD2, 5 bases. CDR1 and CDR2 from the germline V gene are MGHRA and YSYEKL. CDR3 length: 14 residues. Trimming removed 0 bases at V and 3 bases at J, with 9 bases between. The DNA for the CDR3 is TGCGCCAGCAGCCAAGATCAACTAGTCTACGAGCAGTACTTC. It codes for CASSQDQLVYEQYF.

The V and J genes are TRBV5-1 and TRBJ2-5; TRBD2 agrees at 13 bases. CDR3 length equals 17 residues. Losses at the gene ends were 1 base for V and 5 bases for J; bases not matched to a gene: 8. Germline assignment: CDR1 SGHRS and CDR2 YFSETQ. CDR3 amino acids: CASSLFGLAGEDETQYF. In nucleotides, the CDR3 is TGCGCCAGCAGCTTGTTTGGACTAGCGGGAGAGGACGAGACCCAGTACTTC.

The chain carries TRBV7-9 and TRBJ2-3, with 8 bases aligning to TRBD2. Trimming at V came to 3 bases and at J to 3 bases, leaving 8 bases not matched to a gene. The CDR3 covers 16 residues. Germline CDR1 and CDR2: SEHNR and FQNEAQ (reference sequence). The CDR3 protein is CASSFGLARTTDTQYF. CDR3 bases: TGTGCCAGCAGCTTCGGACTAGCTCGGACGACAGATACGCAGTATTTT.

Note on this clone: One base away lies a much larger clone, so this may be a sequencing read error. DNA of the CDR3: TGTGCCAGCAGCCGGGGGTCCTACGAGCAGTACTTC. Its protein is CASSRGSYEQYF. The chain links TRBV5-6 to TRBJ2-7, with D possibly matching TRBD2 (6 bases). The germline V gene has CDR1 SGHDT and CDR2 YYEEEE. The CDR3 contains 12 residues. Trimming removed 4 bases at V and 1 base at J, with 6 bases between.